Detailed here is one TCR beta chain. The CDR3 length is 13 residues. Germline V gene data show CDR1 as LNHDA and CDR2 as SQIVND (reference sequence). The ends lost 4 bases at V and 3 bases at J; junction bases unmatched: 2. The data belong to a study of blood T cell repertoires in COVID-19. Original methodology: Estimation of nucleated cell counts relied on the amplification of reference gene primers. Data came from immunoSEQ multiplex PCR; TCRdb stores just in-frame clones and leaves some out. That table furnishes V, J and clone size, whereas the DNA furnished D and trimming. The table includes under 130,000 clones, 70% to 90% detected once.

The specimen sequenced was peripheral blood. This TCR derives from a middle-aged man in a cohort sampled during active COVID-19. This chain links TRBV19 with TRBJ1-1; 7 nucleotides align to TRBD1. The CDR3 here is CASSRDSYTEAFF. CDR3 in DNA: TGTGCCAGTAGTAGGGACAGCTACACTGAAGCTTTCTTT.